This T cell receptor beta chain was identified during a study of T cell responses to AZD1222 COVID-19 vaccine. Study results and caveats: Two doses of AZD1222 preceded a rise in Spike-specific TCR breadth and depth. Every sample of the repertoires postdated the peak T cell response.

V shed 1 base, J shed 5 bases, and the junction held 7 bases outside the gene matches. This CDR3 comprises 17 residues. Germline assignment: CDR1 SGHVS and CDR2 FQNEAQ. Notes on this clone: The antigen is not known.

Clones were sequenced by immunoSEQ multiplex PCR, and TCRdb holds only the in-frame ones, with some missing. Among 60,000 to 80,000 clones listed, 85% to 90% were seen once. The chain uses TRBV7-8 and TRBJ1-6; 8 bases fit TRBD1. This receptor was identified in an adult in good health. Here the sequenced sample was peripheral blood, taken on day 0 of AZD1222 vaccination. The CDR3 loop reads CASSLGQGRANNSPLHF. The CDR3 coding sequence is TGTGCCAGCAGCTTAGGACAGGGGAGGGCTAATAATTCACCCCTCCACTTT.